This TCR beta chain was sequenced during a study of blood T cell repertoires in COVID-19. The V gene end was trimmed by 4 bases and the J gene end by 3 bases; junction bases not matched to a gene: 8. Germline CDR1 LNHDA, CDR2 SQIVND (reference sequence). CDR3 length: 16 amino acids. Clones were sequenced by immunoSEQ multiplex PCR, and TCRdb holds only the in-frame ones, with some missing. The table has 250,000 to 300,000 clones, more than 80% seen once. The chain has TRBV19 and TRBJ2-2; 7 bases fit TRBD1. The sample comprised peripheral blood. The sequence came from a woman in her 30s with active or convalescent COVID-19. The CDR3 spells CASSKRQGGYTGELFF. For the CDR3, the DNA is TGTGCCAGTAGTAAAAGACAGGGCGGGTACACCGGGGAGCTGTTTTTT.